The clone carrying this TCR beta chain was seen more than once but under ten times. CDR3 length equals 17 residues. Between the trimmed V and J ends, which lost 2 bases and 0 bases, there was a span of 15 bases. TCRdb re-called the 5' RACE reads with MiXCR, one entry per CDR3 protein. The table has about 890,000 distinct CDR3 sequences, 9% to 15% seen once. The sample originates from a study of identical twins. The same specimen was also included in a second study, on yellow fever vaccine responses in identical twins. That publication notes: Twins reportedly had a vaccine T cell response that seemed partly convergent, partly personalized.

The chain links TRBV12-3 or TRBV12-4 to TRBJ2-3; D remains unclear. The receptor was isolated from a woman aged 18-29 years in good health. Sequencing input: PBMCs. CDR3 sequence reads: CASSLRSSRSSTDTQYF. CDR3 bases: TGTGCCAGCAGTTTAAGATCAAGCCGTTCTAGCACAGATACGCAGTATTTT.